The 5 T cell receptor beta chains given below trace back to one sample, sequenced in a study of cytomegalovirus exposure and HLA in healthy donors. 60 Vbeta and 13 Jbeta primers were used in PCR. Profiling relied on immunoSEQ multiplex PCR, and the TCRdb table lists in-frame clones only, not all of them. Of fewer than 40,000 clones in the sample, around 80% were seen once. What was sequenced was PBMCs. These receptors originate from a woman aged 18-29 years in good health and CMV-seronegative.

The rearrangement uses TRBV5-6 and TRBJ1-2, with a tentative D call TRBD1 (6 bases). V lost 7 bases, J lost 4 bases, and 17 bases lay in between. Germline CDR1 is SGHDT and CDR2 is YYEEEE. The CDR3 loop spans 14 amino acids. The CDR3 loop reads CASARDIWTYGYTF. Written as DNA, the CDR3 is TGTGCCAGCGCTCGGGACATCTGGACCTATGGCTACACCTTC.

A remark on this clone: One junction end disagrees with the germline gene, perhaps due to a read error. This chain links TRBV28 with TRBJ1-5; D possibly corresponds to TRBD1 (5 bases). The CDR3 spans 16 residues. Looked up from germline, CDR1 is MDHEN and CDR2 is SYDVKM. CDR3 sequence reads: CASSLSAGYSNQPQNF. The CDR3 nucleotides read TGTGCCAGCAGTTTATCGGCAGGGTATAGCAATCAGCCCCAGAATTTT.

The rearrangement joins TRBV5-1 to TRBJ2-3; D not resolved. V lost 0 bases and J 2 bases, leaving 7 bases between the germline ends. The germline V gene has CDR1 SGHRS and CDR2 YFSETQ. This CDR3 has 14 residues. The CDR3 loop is CASSLGDITDTQYF. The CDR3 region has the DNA TGCGCCAGCAGCTTGGGAGACATCACAGATACGCAGTATTTT.

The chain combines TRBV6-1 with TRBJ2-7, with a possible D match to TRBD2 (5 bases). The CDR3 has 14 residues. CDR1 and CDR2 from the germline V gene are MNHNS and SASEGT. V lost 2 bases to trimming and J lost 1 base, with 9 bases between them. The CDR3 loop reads CASSEKRQSYEQYF. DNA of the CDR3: TGTGCCAGCAGTGAAAAGCGGCAGTCCTACGAGCAGTACTTC.

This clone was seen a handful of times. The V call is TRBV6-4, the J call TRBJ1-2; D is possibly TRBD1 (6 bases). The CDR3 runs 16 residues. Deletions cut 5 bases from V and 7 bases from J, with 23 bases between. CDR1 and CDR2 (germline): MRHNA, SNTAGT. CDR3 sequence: CASSTADSGPVGGYTF. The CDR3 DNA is TGTGCCAGCAGTACCGCGGACAGCGGACCCGTGGGTGGCTACACCTTC.